This T cell receptor beta chain was profiled in a study of CD8 T cells in Susac syndrome. Negative isolation yielded the CD8+ and CD4+ T cells, while FACS enriched the TEMRA cells. RNA in amounts of roughly 0.5 to 1 ug was reverse transcribed with random hexamers. TCR beta CDR3 was amplified by immunoSEQ multiplex PCR. This amplification extended across 54 Vbeta and 13 Jbeta segments. TCRdb passed the immunoSEQ multiplex PCR reads through MiXCR, listing each CDR3 protein once. Altogether roughly 150,000 distinct CDR3 sequences are present, approximately 94% being singletons, with the ten largest covering just over 0.2%. The source material was CD8+ T cells from PBMCs. The origin of this receptor is a human donor with multiple sclerosis.

The CDR3 is CASSGLVRNGYTF. The CDR3 DNA reads as TGTGCCAGCAGCGGTTTAGTGCGGAATGGCTACACCTTC. This chain joins TRBV7-2 and TRBJ1-2; no clear D. This CDR3 spans 13 amino acids. V lost 5 bases and J 6 bases, leaving 13 bases between the germline ends. In germline, CDR1 is SGHTA, CDR2 FQGNSA.